Listed here are 30 T cell receptor beta chains from one sample, sequenced in a study of CXCR3-negative and CXCR3-positive naive CD8 T cells. The study made its TRB cDNA libraries by 5' RACE, adding UMI labels. TCRdb re-called the 5' RACE reads and catalogs CDR3 proteins one per entry, DNA excluded. The table lists some 130,000 distinct CDR3 sequences, with 0.25% to 0.35% in the top ten. Material: naive CXCR3- CD8+ T cells from blood. Subset specified: CD45RO-CCR7+CD27+CD95- naive CD8+ T cells lacking CXCR3 (TNR3-). These receptors came from a human donor in good health. Some clones in this sample may be carry-over from other donors' samples.

The chain links TRBV14 to TRBJ2-1. CDR3 size: 17 residues. The V gene's germline CDR1 is SGHDN and CDR2 FVKESK. CDR3 residues: CASSQGSSHSSYNEQFF. Based on the CDR3 plus reference TRBV14 and TRBJ2-1, the full variable domain is EAGVTQFPSHSVIEKGQTVTLRCDPISGHDNLYWYRRVMGKEIKFLLHFVKESKQDESGMPNNRFLAERTGGTYSTLKVQPAELEDSGVYFCASSQGSSHSSYNEQFFGPGTRLTVL.

The chain couples TRBV12-3 or TRBV12-4 to TRBJ2-1; the D call of TRBD1 rests on TCRdb alone, since no DNA is present to check it. The CDR3 covers 12 residues. CDR3 region: CASSWGPDEQFF.

This chain uses TRBV12-3 or TRBV12-4 with TRBJ2-1; TCRdb's D call of TRBD2 is untestable without DNA. The CDR3 totals 15 residues. The CDR3 reads CASSLPGLAGHEQFF.

V is TRBV5-1 and J is TRBJ2-7; checking the TCRdb D call of TRBD1 is not possible without DNA. The length of the CDR3 is 15 residues. In germline, CDR1 is SGHRS, CDR2 YFSETQ. CDR3 in amino acids: CASSPPGIPTVEQYF.

V and J are TRBV4-1 and TRBJ2-7; TCRdb reports TRBD2, a call that lacks DNA to check it against. The CDR3 is made up of 15 amino acids. Germline CDR1 and CDR2: MGHRA and YSYEKL. CDR3 amino acids: CASSQDKVTRHEQYF.

The genes are TRBV7-9 and TRBJ2-5; absent DNA, TCRdb's TRBD1 call cannot be checked. Germline CDR1 is SEHNR and CDR2 is FQNEAQ (reference sequence). This CDR3 has 12 residues. CDR3: CASQSPGETQYF.

J is TRBJ1-5 and V is TRBV19; no DNA is available, so the TRBD1 call from TCRdb remains unchecked. Germline CDR1 is LNHDA and CDR2 is SQIVND (reference sequence). This CDR3 has 15 residues. CDR3 residues: CASSIGGRSNQPQHF.

V and J are TRBV7-9 and TRBJ1-2; TCRdb lists TRBD1, though no DNA is available to test this call. Germline loops: CDR1 SEHNR, CDR2 FQNEAQ (reference sequence). CDR3 length: 14 residues. CDR3 loop: CASSLGQGGYGYTF.

V gene TRBV12-3 or TRBV12-4 combines with J gene TRBJ2-7. This CDR3 comprises 12 residues. The CDR3 protein is CASSLIGDEQYF.

The J gene is TRBJ2-7, the V gene TRBV4-3. The CDR3 has 14 residues. The V gene's germline CDR1 is LGHNA and CDR2 YSLEER. The CDR3 sequence is CASSQATSSYEQYF.

The chain recombines TRBV12-3 or TRBV12-4 with TRBJ1-1; TCRdb's D call of TRBD1 is untestable without DNA. This CDR3 is built from 15 residues. The chain's CDR3 is CASTNYGGGNTEAFF.

The V gene is TRBV2, the J gene TRBJ1-2. The CDR3 extends over 13 amino acids. The germline V gene encodes CDR1 SNHLY and CDR2 FYNNEI. CDR3 region: CASLGPQHYGYTF.

CDR3 sequence reads: CASSPGTPHNEQFF. The chain uses TRBV7-9 and TRBJ2-1. Germline values: CDR1 SEHNR, CDR2 FQNEAQ (reference sequence). This CDR3 comprises 14 residues.

J is TRBJ1-1 and V is TRBV28. Per the germline V gene, CDR1 is MDHEN and CDR2 is SYDVKM. The CDR3 runs 17 residues. The CDR3 sequence is CASRPRAMEELNTEAFF. The variable domain in full, with the rest retrieved from reference TRBV28 and TRBJ1-1, is DVKVTQSSRYLVKRTGEKVFLECVQDMDHENMFWYRQDPGLGLRLIYFSYDVKMKEKGDIPEGYSVSREKKERFSLILESASTNQTSMYLCASRPRAMEELNTEAFFGQGTRLTVV.

The chain joins TRBV29-1 to TRBJ2-2. The germline V gene encodes CDR1 SQVTM and CDR2 ANQGSEA. This CDR3 contains 15 residues. The CDR3 is CSVESTDANTGELFF.

This chain connects TRBV13 to TRBJ2-1; TCRdb designates TRBD1, a call that cannot be tested without DNA. Germline values: CDR1 PRHDT, CDR2 FYEKMQ (reference sequence). The CDR3 length is 15 residues. This chain's CDR3 is CASSHRGNSYNEQFF.

The rearrangement links TRBV27 to TRBJ2-7; the TCRdb D gene call, TRBD1, has no DNA to confirm it. CDR1 MNHEY and CDR2 SMNVEV come from the germline V gene (reference sequence). The CDR3 has 13 amino acids. The CDR3 loop is CASSPGQGREQYF.

The J gene is TRBJ2-3, the V gene TRBV7-6; TCRdb names TRBD2, which stays unverified in the absence of DNA. The CDR3 runs to 18 residues. Germline values: CDR1 SGHVS, CDR2 FNYEAQ. Here the CDR3 reads CASSQGLAGGPRTDTQYF.

The V call is TRBV29-1, the J call TRBJ1-2; TCRdb's D call of TRBD1 is untestable without DNA. The CDR3 is made up of 13 amino acids. CDR1 is SQVTM and CDR2 is ANQGSEA in the germline V gene. The CDR3 reads CSVEGGVLDGYTF.

The V and J genes are TRBV19 and TRBJ2-2; as DNA is missing, the TRBD2 call by TCRdb cannot be tested. The CDR3 runs to 19 residues. Germline CDR1 reads LNHDA; CDR2 reads SQIVND (reference sequence). The CDR3 region is CASMRLRASEDDSTGELFF.

The chain employs TRBV2 and TRBJ2-7; the TCRdb call, TRBD2, lacks DNA for checking. CDR1 SNHLY and CDR2 FYNNEI come from the germline V gene. The CDR3 runs 15 residues. CDR3 amino acids: CASSESGGRTYEQYF.

The chain is built from TRBV27 and TRBJ2-3. Germline V gene lookup returns CDR1 MNHEY and CDR2 SMNVEV (reference sequence). This CDR3 spans 11 amino acids. The CDR3 is CASSSTDMQYF.

This chain connects TRBV14 to TRBJ2-7. The V gene's germline CDR1 is SGHDN and CDR2 FVKESK. The CDR3 runs to 13 residues. The CDR3 region is CASSQAKASEQYF.

The rearrangement joins TRBV19 to TRBJ1-5. The germline CDR1 and CDR2 sequences are LNHDA and SQIVND (reference sequence). The CDR3 runs to 12 residues. The CDR3 reads CASSIGNQPQHF.

V gene TRBV5-5 combines with J gene TRBJ2-3; TCRdb reports TRBD2, a call that lacks DNA to check it against. This CDR3 region has 16 residues. The V gene's germline CDR1 is SGHKS and CDR2 YYEKEE (reference sequence). The CDR3 loop is CASSVGTSGGEDTQYF. Drawing the rest from reference TRBV5-5 and TRBJ2-3, the complete variable domain is DAGVTQSPTHLIKTRGQQVTLRCSPISGHKSVSWYQQVLGQGPQFIFQYYEKEERGRGNFPDRFSARQFPNYSSELNVNALLLGDSALYLCASSVGTSGGEDTQYFGPGTRLTVL.

The chain links TRBV6-5 to TRBJ2-7; TCRdb's D gene call, TRBD2, goes unchecked for lack of DNA. The germline gives CDR1 MNHEY, CDR2 SVGAGI. This CDR3 region has 17 residues. The CDR3 protein is CASSYPQPTGPGGEQYF.

V gene TRBV28 combines with J gene TRBJ1-2; TCRdb outputs TRBD1, but without DNA this stays unchecked. Germline assignment: CDR1 MDHEN and CDR2 SYDVKM. The CDR3 runs to 15 residues. CDR3 amino acids: CASSTGQGEDYGYTF.

This chain uses TRBV7-2 with TRBJ2-7; TCRdb outputs TRBD2, but without DNA this stays unchecked. Germline V gene lookup returns CDR1 SGHTA and CDR2 FQGNSA. The CDR3 covers 16 residues. The CDR3 reads CASSSRLAGVSYEQYF.

The chain is built from TRBV29-1 and TRBJ2-2. The germline V gene encodes CDR1 SQVTM and CDR2 ANQGSEA. The CDR3 extends over 13 amino acids. This CDR3 reads CSVLETNTGELFF.

This sequence joins TRBV5-1 and TRBJ1-2; TCRdb outputs TRBD1, but without DNA this stays unchecked. Per germline, CDR1 SGHRS and CDR2 YFSETQ. The CDR3 totals 16 residues. The CDR3 sequence: CASSLTGGPPNYGYTF.